The clone carrying this TCR beta chain has only a few counts. As yet, its antigen is unknown. This record comes from a study of vaccination effects on CD4 cells after COVID-19. Study information: Following the second dose by a median of 72 days, the post-vaccine samples were obtained.

ViraFEST used viral peptide pools to expand antigen-specific CD4+ T cells before sequencing. After around nine days in culture, the CD4+ T cells were isolated. Participants got two doses of BNT162b2 or mRNA-1273 vaccine. Replacing half the medium with IL-2 medium was done on days 3 and 7. Overall study results and limits: Marked clonal contraction of both clone types appeared late after vaccination. Sampling in the study covered few convalescent patients and included no early post-infection timepoints.

TCRdb's table, derived via immunoSEQ multiplex PCR, lists solely in-frame clones and lacks some. The sample records tens of thousands of clones, over 60% being singletons. V shed 5 bases and J shed 6 bases, with 4 bases lying between them. The CDR3 contains 11 residues. V and J are TRBV12-3 or TRBV12-4 and TRBJ2-2; no clear D. The source of this sequence is a human donor who received a COVID-19 vaccine. The specimen comprised CD4+ T cells from PBMCs cultured with HCoV-OC43 spike peptides, sampled after COVID-19 vaccination. The sample's subset: HCoV-OC43 spike overlapping peptide pool stimulation. As DNA, the CDR3 is TGTGCCAGCAGTCCCCCCGGGGAGCTGTTTTTT. It specifies CASSPPGELFF.